The source of this T cell receptor (beta chain) is a study of T cells after yellow fever vaccination. Study summary: It was SMART-Seq v4 Ultra Low Input that prepared the fractions with low cell numbers.

As TCR cDNA was made by 5'RACE template switching, a universal primer site and UMIs were added. Each CDR3 protein is one row after TCRdb ran MiXCR on the 5' RACE reads. The sample lists approximately 450,000 distinct CDR3 sequences; 18% were seen once. Turning to this clonotype: Its antigen is not identified.

Trimming stripped 3 bases from V and 8 bases from J, with 16 bases between. CDR1 and CDR2 from the germline V gene are MDHEN and SYDVKM. The CDR3 length is 15 residues. General study findings and limits: There was a possibility that FACS-sorted repertoires contained abundant clonotypes contaminating from the bulk population. Most clones from primary vaccination resurfaced after the booster (96% CD4, approximately 88% CD8).

This material consisted of PBMCs, taken before the yellow fever booster vaccination. The V and J genes are TRBV28 and TRBJ1-4, with D possibly TRBD1 on 6 matching bases. This sequence was found in a man younger than 30 who received the YFV17D yellow fever vaccine. Here the CDR3 DNA reads TGTGCCAGCAGTTTTCCCCGCGGAGGGGGGGAAAAACTGTTTTTT. Residues: CASSFPRGGGEKLFF.